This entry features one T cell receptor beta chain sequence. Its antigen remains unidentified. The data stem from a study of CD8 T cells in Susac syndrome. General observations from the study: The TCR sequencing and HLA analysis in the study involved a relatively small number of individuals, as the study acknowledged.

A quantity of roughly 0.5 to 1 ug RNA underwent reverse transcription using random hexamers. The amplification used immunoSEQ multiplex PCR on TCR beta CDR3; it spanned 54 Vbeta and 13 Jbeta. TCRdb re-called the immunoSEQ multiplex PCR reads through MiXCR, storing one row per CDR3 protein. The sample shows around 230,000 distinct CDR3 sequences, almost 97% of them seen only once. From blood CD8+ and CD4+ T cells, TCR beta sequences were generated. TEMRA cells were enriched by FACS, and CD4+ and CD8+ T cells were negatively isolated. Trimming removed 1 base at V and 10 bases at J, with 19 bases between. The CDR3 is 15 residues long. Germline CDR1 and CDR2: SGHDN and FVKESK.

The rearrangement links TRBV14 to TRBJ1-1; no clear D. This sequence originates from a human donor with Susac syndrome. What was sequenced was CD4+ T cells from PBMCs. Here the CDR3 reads CASSQAGTTRRGAFF. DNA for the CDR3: TGTGCCAGCAGCCAAGCCGGCACCACCCGGCGGGGAGCTTTCTTT. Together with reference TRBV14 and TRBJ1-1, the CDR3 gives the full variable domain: EAGVTQFPSHSVIEKGQTVTLRCDPISGHDNLYWYRRVMGKEIKFLLHFVKESKQDESGMPNNRFLAERTGGTYSTLKVQPAELEDSGVYFCASSQAGTTRRGAFFGQGTRLTVV.